What follows describes a single TCR beta chain. This sample is part of a study of blood T cell repertoires in COVID-19. Background on the study: The United States, Italy and Spain were the sources of the acute and convalescent COVID-19 samples. Sources were T cells, B-cell-depleted T cells, or PBMCs; the material itself was cDNA or gDNA.

There are 14 residues in the CDR3. Germline CDR1 LGHNA, CDR2 YSLEER. V shed 0 bases and J shed 7 bases, with 9 bases lying between them. In the authors' methods: Quantification of nucleated cells was approximated via reference gene primer amplification. Produced via immunoSEQ multiplex PCR; TCRdb's table is partial and in-frame only. That table supplies the V and J calls and clone size; D and trimming were determined from the DNA. The sample carries approximately 62,000 clones, over 80% recorded once. The chain couples TRBV4-3 to TRBJ2-2, with D unresolved. The receptor comes from a man in his sixties with acute or convalescent COVID-19. The sequenced material came from peripheral blood. CDR3 in DNA: TGCGCCAGCAGCCAAGAATATCTCTTCGGGGAGCTGTTTTTT. Its protein is CASSQEYLFGELFF.